One sample yielded the 11 T cell receptor beta chains listed below, sequenced in a study of cytomegalovirus exposure and HLA in healthy donors. Amplification used 60 Vbeta primers and 13 Jbeta primers. Sequenced by immunoSEQ multiplex PCR; TCRdb stores in-frame clones only, minus some. This table has approximately 160,000 clones, around 75% appearing once. The sample consisted of PBMCs. All receptors derive from a male donor in good health and CMV-seronegative.

The chain is built from TRBV27 and TRBJ1-4; D unclear. The CDR3 contains 14 residues. The germline V gene has CDR1 MNHEY and CDR2 SMNVEV (reference sequence). V was pared by 6 bases and J by 3 bases, with 11 bases between. The CDR3 sequence is CASSQLRANEKLFF. The CDR3, as DNA: TGTGCCAGCAGCCAACTTCGGGCTAATGAAAAACTGTTTTTT.

The V call is TRBV5-1, the J call TRBJ1-3; TRBD1 aligns across 9 bases. CDR3 length: 14 amino acids. V was pared by 4 bases and J by 10 bases, with 9 bases of the junction left unmatched. Germline CDR1 and CDR2: SGHRS and YFSETQ. The CDR3 nucleotides are TGCGCCAGCAGCCCTGGGACAGGGCCCTCGACCATATATTTT. Protein sequence: CASSPGTGPSTIYF.

This clone was seen only a few times. The gene calls are TRBV25-1 and TRBJ2-7; tentatively, D is TRBD2 (6 bases). CDR1 is MGHDK and CDR2 is SYGVNS in the germline V gene. Trimming shortened V by 1 base and J by 8 bases, and 15 bases separated the two germline ends. The CDR3 is 14 amino acids. As DNA, the CDR3 is TGTGCCAGCAGTGAATTGGGTCAGGGCGGGAAGCAGTACTTC. Its translation: CASSELGQGGKQYF.

V is TRBV5-8 and J is TRBJ1-2; 7 nucleotides align to TRBD1. CDR1 is SGHTS and CDR2 is YDEGEE in the germline V gene. CDR3 length: 14 residues. V was clipped by 1 base and J by 2 bases; unmatched bases: 2. The CDR3 sequence: CASSLYRGNYGYTF. The DNA for the CDR3 is TGTGCCAGCAGCTTGTACAGGGGAAACTATGGCTACACCTTC.

This sequence joins TRBV7-9 and TRBJ2-7; 7 bases fit TRBD2. This CDR3 contains 14 residues. CDR1 and CDR2 (germline): SEHNR, FQNEAQ (reference sequence). V lost 6 bases and J lost 0; bases outside the gene matches: 5. CDR3 loop: CASSFSGLSYEQYF. The CDR3 DNA reads TGTGCCAGCAGTTTTAGCGGGCTCTCCTACGAGCAGTACTTC.

This chain links TRBV2 with TRBJ2-5, with D uncertain. This CDR3 spans 11 amino acids. In germline, CDR1 is SNHLY, CDR2 FYNNEI. Trimming left V 5 bases short and J 2 bases short, with 3 bases between. CDR3 protein: CASSSQETQYF. The CDR3 DNA reads TGTGCCAGCAGTTCACAAGAGACCCAGTACTTC. Complete variable domain (other parts from reference TRBV2 and TRBJ2-5): EPEVTQTPSHQVTQMGQEVILRCVPISNHLYFYWYRQILGQKVEFLVSFYNNEISEKSEIFDDQFSVERPDGSNFTLKIRSTKLEDSAMYFCASSSQETQYFGPGTRLLVL.

The V and J genes are TRBV5-1 and TRBJ2-7; D call uncertain. The germline gives CDR1 SGHRS, CDR2 YFSETQ. The CDR3 contains 12 residues. The V and J ends lost 2 bases and 7 bases respectively, with 10 bases between them. The CDR3 loop is CASSFPGVEQYF. In DNA, the CDR3 is TGCGCCAGCAGCTTCCCGGGTGTAGAGCAGTACTTC.

V usage is TRBV5-4 and J usage is TRBJ2-1; 14 bases fit TRBD2. The germline V gene has CDR1 SGHNT and CDR2 YYREEE (reference sequence). The CDR3 is 15 residues long. V lost 7 bases and J lost 7; bases outside the gene matches: 7. The CDR3 reads CASATSGGASNEQFF. CDR3 DNA sequence: TGTGCCAGCGCGACTAGCGGGGGGGCCTCAAATGAGCAGTTCTTC. Complete variable domain (other parts from reference TRBV5-4 and TRBJ2-1): ETGVTQSPTHLIKTRGQQVTLRCSSQSGHNTVSWYQQALGQGPQFIFQYYREEENGRGNFPPRFSGLQFPNYSSELNVNALELDDSALYLCASATSGGASNEQFFGPGTRLTVL.

The chain carries TRBV4-2 and TRBJ1-4, with D perhaps matching TRBD1 (5 bases). Germline CDR1 and CDR2: LGHNA and YNFKEQ. The CDR3 totals 17 residues. Trimming left V 4 bases short and J 3 bases short, with 18 bases between. The CDR3 region is CASSRTGTTLANEKLFF. CDR3 bases: TGTGCCAGCAGCCGCACCGGGACTACTCTTGCTAATGAAAAACTGTTTTTT.

The chain uses TRBV5-1 and TRBJ2-7, with 8 bases lining up with TRBD2. Germline V CDR1 and CDR2: SGHRS, YFSETQ. CDR3 length equals 15 residues. V lost 0 bases, J lost 3 bases, and 5 bases stayed unmatched. This chain's CDR3 is CASSLAGGEGYEQYF. CDR3 DNA sequence: TGCGCCAGCAGCTTGGCGGGGGGGGAAGGCTACGAGCAGTACTTC.

The rearrangement uses TRBV9 and TRBJ2-5, with D perhaps TRBD1 (5 bases). The CDR3 sequence is 16 residues long. Germline V CDR1 and CDR2: SGDLS, YYNGEE. V was cut by 0 bases and J by 4 bases, with 16 bases left in between. The CDR3 spells CASSVGGRDGAETQYF. The CDR3 DNA reads TGTGCCAGCAGCGTAGGGGGCAGGGATGGGGCAGAGACCCAGTACTTC. Supplemented by reference TRBV9 and TRBJ2-5, the full variable domain reads DSGVTQTPKHLITATGQRVTLRCSPRSGDLSVYWYQQSLDQGLQFLIQYYNGEERAKGNILERFSAQQFPDLHSELNLSSLELGDSALYFCASSVGGRDGAETQYFGPGTRLLVL.